The clone carrying this T cell receptor (beta chain) was counted between two and nine times. The study based diagnoses on clinical symptoms, serum thyroxine and TRAb, thyroid ultrasound and orbital computed tomography. The source of the PBMCs was over 8.5 ml of fresh peripheral blood. The junction had 6 bases not matched to a gene; V was cut back by 0 bases and J by 1 base. Per germline, CDR1 MGHRA and CDR2 YSYEKL. This CDR3 contains 16 residues. TCR beta CDR3 regions were amplified from RNA. The HTBI set primed first-round TCR CDR3 RT-PCR. MiXCR, run by TCRdb on the multiplex PCR reads, gives a single entry per CDR3 protein. The table has under 400,000 distinct CDR3 sequences, roughly 15% seen once. These data belong to a study of T cells in Graves' hyperthyroidism and ophthalmopathy.

This receptor was taken from a woman aged 60 to 75 with Graves' ophthalmopathy. This chain uses TRBV4-1 with TRBJ2-7, with 7 bases matching TRBD1. Sequenced: blood. CDR3 residues: CASSQDDAGGSYEQYF. CDR3 nucleotides: TGCGCCAGCAGCCAAGATGATGCAGGGGGTTCCTACGAGCAGTACTTC.